This passage covers 29 T cell receptor beta chains from one sample sequenced in a study of blood T cell repertoires in COVID-19. Profiling relied on immunoSEQ multiplex PCR, and the TCRdb table lists in-frame clones only, not all of them. This sample has 200,000 to 250,000 clones, with 80% to 85% found just once. Sequences were obtained from peripheral blood. These receptors all stem from a woman of 80 years or more with COVID-19, enrolled during active disease.

This clone came up a few times. The V and J genes are TRBV5-6 and TRBJ2-7; 9 nucleotides match TRBD1. The germline CDR1 and CDR2 sequences are SGHDT and YYEEEE. J gave up 7 bases and V 4 bases, and 9 bases lay outside the gene matches. This CDR3 contains 14 residues. In nucleotides, the CDR3 is TGTGCCAGCAGCGTCCGGGACAGGGCGAATGAGCAGTACTTC. This translates into CASSVRDRANEQYF. Full variable domain (rest looked up from reference TRBV5-6 and TRBJ2-7): DAGVTQSPTHLIKTRGQQVTLRCSPKSGHDTVSWYQQALGQGPQFIFQYYEEEERQRGNFPDRFSGHQFPNYSSELNVNALLLGDSALYLCASSVRDRANEQYFGPGTRLTVT.

The genes are TRBV2 and TRBJ1-1; no reliable D call. V dropped 6 bases and J dropped 1 base, with 15 bases sitting between them. Germline V gives CDR1 SNHLY, CDR2 FYNNEI. This CDR3 is 15 amino acids long. CDR3 amino acids: CASRVEEATNTEAFF. The CDR3 bases are TGTGCCAGCAGGGTAGAGGAAGCGACGAACACTGAAGCTTTCTTT.

The chain is built from TRBV5-8 and TRBJ2-3, with 10 nucleotides matching TRBD1. The junction had 6 bases not matched to a gene; V was cut back by 7 bases and J by 4 bases. The CDR3 is 14 residues long. Germline-derived CDR1 and CDR2 are SGHTS and YDEGEE. In DNA form, the CDR3 reads TGTGCCAGCGAGATAGGGACAGGGGCAGATACGCAGTATTTT. Translation gives CASEIGTGADTQYF.

The chain is built from TRBV29-1 and TRBJ2-7, with D perhaps matching TRBD1 (6 bases). Germline CDR1 SQVTM, CDR2 ANQGSEA. The CDR3 sequence is 12 residues long. V lost 2 bases and J 3 bases, leaving 8 bases between the germline ends. Here the CDR3 reads CSVESQGYEQYF. CDR3 nucleotides: TGCAGCGTTGAATCACAGGGCTACGAGCAGTACTTC.

The chain combines TRBV28 with TRBJ2-1, with a possible D match to TRBD1 (5 bases). The germline V gene encodes CDR1 MDHEN and CDR2 SYDVKM. V was shortened by 6 bases and J by 12 bases, with 24 bases between the two germline ends. This CDR3 has 15 amino acids. CDR3 in DNA: TGTGCCAGCAGCCCAGGACATAAAGAGTTTCAGGGGCAGTTCTTC. Protein product: CASSPGHKEFQGQFF. The whole variable domain, remainder taken from reference TRBV28 and TRBJ2-1, is DVKVTQSSRYLVKRTGEKVFLECVQDMDHENMFWYRQDPGLGLRLIYFSYDVKMKEKGDIPEGYSVSREKKERFSLILESASTNQTSMYLCASSPGHKEFQGQFFGPGTRLTVL.

The chain recombines TRBV11-3 with TRBJ2-5; maybe TRBD1 (7 bases). Germline V lookup: CDR1 SGHNT, CDR2 YENEEA. V lost 5 bases and J lost 5, with 12 bases in between. This CDR3 spans 13 amino acids. CDR3 DNA: TGTGCCAGCAGCCAGGGGGGTCGGGAGACCCAGTACTTC. Translation: CASSQGGRETQYF.

The chain recombines TRBV4-1 with TRBJ1-1; D unresolved. This CDR3 is built from 14 residues. V lost 7 bases and J 5 bases, leaving 17 bases between the germline ends. Looked up from germline, CDR1 is MGHRA and CDR2 is YSYEKL. The CDR3 sequence is CASIRSIDGTEAFF. Written as DNA, the CDR3 is TGCGCCAGCATAAGGAGTATTGACGGGACTGAAGCTTTCTTT.

The chain recombines TRBV30 with TRBJ2-1; 7 bases fit TRBD1. J was trimmed by 8 bases and V by 4 bases; bases with no gene match: 14. This CDR3 has 15 residues. Per the germline V gene, CDR1 is GTSNPN and CDR2 is SVGIG (reference sequence). The CDR3 region has the DNA TGTGCCTGGACAACAGGGGTTCAACCGGGCGATGAGCAGTTCTTC. Protein sequence: CAWTTGVQPGDEQFF.

V gene TRBV30 combines with J gene TRBJ2-5; no clear D gene. The CDR3 totals 12 residues. Germline lookup yields CDR1 GTSNPN and CDR2 SVGIG (reference sequence). V was pared by 2 bases and J by 7 bases, with 11 bases between. The CDR3 coding sequence is TGTGCCTGGAGTCGAGGCACGGTGACCCAGTACTTC. Amino acid sequence: CAWSRGTVTQYF.

This chain joins TRBV18 and TRBJ2-7; tentative D call: TRBD2 (6 bases). The CDR3 is 17 amino acids. The ends were cut back, 3 bases at V and 4 bases at J, with 22 bases in the middle. CDR1 is KGHSH and CDR2 is LQKENI in the germline V gene. The CDR3 loop reads CASSPPARGLVGYEQYF. In DNA form, the CDR3 reads TGTGCCAGCTCACCCCCCGCTAGGGGACTGGTAGGTTACGAGCAGTACTTC.

This sequence joins TRBV28 and TRBJ1-4, with D possibly TRBD1 on 5 matching bases. Germline V CDR1 and CDR2: MDHEN, SYDVKM. Trimming shortened V by 4 bases and J by 8 bases, and 17 bases separated the two germline ends. CDR3 length equals 15 residues. The chain's CDR3 is CASSSGGGGKEKLFF. The CDR3 nucleotides read TGTGCCAGCAGTTCCGGGGGGGGTGGAAAGGAAAAACTGTTTTTT.

The chain employs TRBV24-1 and TRBJ1-2, with a weak D call TRBD1 (6 bases). Trimming cost V 2 bases and J 4 bases, with 16 bases left between them. The germline V gene encodes CDR1 KGHDR and CDR2 SFDVKD. This CDR3 has 16 amino acids. The DNA for the CDR3 is TGTGCCACCAGTGATTCTACACAGGGTACTGTCTATGGCTACACCTTC. Amino acids: CATSDSTQGTVYGYTF.

This chain links TRBV5-1 with TRBJ1-2; TRBD1 matches at 8 bases. Trimming cost V 4 bases and J 6 bases; bases outside gene matches: 8. Looked up from germline, CDR1 is SGHRS and CDR2 is YFSETQ. This CDR3 comprises 14 residues. The CDR3 bases are TGCGCCAGCAGCACATTGACAGGGGAGGATGGCTACACCTTC. Protein sequence: CASSTLTGEDGYTF.

The genes are TRBV30 and TRBJ2-7, with 8 bases aligning to TRBD1. J lost 5 bases, V lost 5 bases, and 5 bases had no gene match. CDR1 and CDR2 (germline): GTSNPN, SVGIG (reference sequence). The length of the CDR3 is 12 residues. CDR3 protein: CAWGSQGDEQYF. In nucleotides, the CDR3 is TGTGCCTGGGGATCACAGGGGGACGAGCAGTACTTC.

This clone was counted only a few times. CDR3 DNA: TGTGCCAGCAGCCAAGATAAGAAAGGAGAAATACTAGCGGGAGTGTATACGCAGTATTTT. Translating it yields CASSQDKKGEILAGVYTQYF. The V gene is TRBV4-2, the J gene TRBJ2-3, with 11 bases lining up with TRBD2. The CDR3 covers 20 residues. Looked up from germline, CDR1 is LGHNA and CDR2 is YNFKEQ. J gave up 7 bases and V 0 bases, and 18 bases lay outside the gene matches.

The rearrangement links TRBV7-3 to TRBJ2-1; 9 bases are a match to TRBD1. The junction had 5 bases not matched to a gene; V was cut back by 1 base and J by 7 bases. In germline, CDR1 is SGHTA, CDR2 FQGTGA. The CDR3 runs 15 residues. The CDR3: CASSLIGTGRNEQFF. The CDR3, as DNA: TGTGCCAGCAGCTTAATCGGGACAGGGAGGAATGAGCAGTTCTTC.

CDR3 in amino acids: CASSHFFRGTEAFF. The CDR3 region has the DNA TGTGCCAGCAGCCACTTTTTCCGGGGGACTGAAGCTTTCTTT. The V gene is TRBV7-2, the J gene TRBJ1-1, with D perhaps matching TRBD1 (5 bases). The length of the CDR3 is 14 residues. Trimming cost V 5 bases and J 5 bases, with 15 bases left between them. The V gene's germline CDR1 is SGHTA and CDR2 FQGNSA.

The V call is TRBV12-3 or TRBV12-4, the J call TRBJ1-1, with D maybe TRBD1 (5 bases). Trimming removed 6 bases from V and 10 bases from J, with 15 bases in between. CDR3 length: 12 residues. The CDR3 coding sequence is TGTGCCAGCAGCCTCTGGGTCGGGGGAGCTTTCTTT. Its translation is CASSLWVGGAFF.

The V and J genes are TRBV6-6 and TRBJ1-5; tentatively, D is TRBD1 (6 bases). In germline, CDR1 is MNHNY, CDR2 SVGAGI (reference sequence). The V end was cut by 6 bases, the J end by 0 bases, with 12 bases between. This CDR3 has 15 amino acids. The chain's CDR3 is CASRGGLNSNQPQHF. CDR3 nucleotides: TGTGCCAGCAGGGGGGGGCTAAATAGCAATCAGCCCCAGCATTTT.

Many counts were recorded for this clone. CDR3 loop: CASQPGGNSNQPQHF. The CDR3 DNA reads as TGTGCCAGCCAACCGGGGGGAAATAGCAATCAGCCCCAGCATTTT. The chain is built from TRBV28 and TRBJ1-5; TRBD1 might be the D (5 bases). Germline values: CDR1 MDHEN, CDR2 SYDVKM. V lost 8 bases, J lost 0 bases, and 14 bases lay in between. The CDR3 spans 15 residues.

This chain connects TRBV9 to TRBJ1-2, with TRBD1 as a possible D gene (5 bases). In germline, CDR1 is SGDLS, CDR2 YYNGEE. The V end was cut by 0 bases, the J end by 4 bases, with 10 bases between. This CDR3 comprises 14 residues. For the CDR3, the DNA is TGTGCCAGCAGCGTAGCACCGGGGGGCTATGGCTACACCTTC. This codes for CASSVAPGGYGYTF.

This rearrangement joins TRBV7-9 to TRBJ1-5; 12 bases line up with TRBD1. CDR1 and CDR2 from the germline V gene are SEHNR and FQNEAQ (reference sequence). The CDR3 spans 18 residues. The trim removed 5 bases at V and 0 bases at J, leaving 8 bases unmatched. In DNA form, the CDR3 reads TGTGCCAGCAGCCTGGGACAGGGGGCGAGAAATAGCAATCAGCCCCAGCATTTT. Protein sequence: CASSLGQGARNSNQPQHF.

This clone was picked up one time. J is TRBJ2-5 and V is TRBV7-2, with a weak D call TRBD2 (7 bases). The germline V gene has CDR1 SGHTA and CDR2 FQGNSA. The CDR3 runs to 18 residues. V gave up 2 bases and J gave up 3 bases, with 22 bases separating them. CDR3 in DNA: TGTGCCAGCAGCTTAACCCCGACGTCGGGGGGACAAAAAGAGACCCAGTACTTC. Encoded protein: CASSLTPTSGGQKETQYF.

The genes are TRBV9 and TRBJ2-3, with a possible D match to TRBD2 (6 bases). V dropped 4 bases and J dropped 4 bases, with 13 bases sitting between them. CDR1 SGDLS and CDR2 YYNGEE come from the germline V gene. This CDR3 is built from 14 residues. CDR3 loop: CASSRDLGADTQYF. CDR3 DNA: TGTGCCAGCAGCCGGGACTTAGGGGCAGATACGCAGTATTTT.

V usage is TRBV3-1 (or the pseudogene TRBV3-2) and J usage is TRBJ2-5; 8 bases fit TRBD2. CDR3 size: 16 residues. The V gene end was trimmed by 4 bases and the J gene end by 0 bases; junction bases not matched to a gene: 7. The germline V gene encodes CDR1 LGHDT and CDR2 YNNKEL (reference sequence). The CDR3 is CASSLRAGVYQETQYF. The CDR3 bases are TGTGCCAGCAGCCTAAGAGCGGGGGTTTACCAAGAGACCCAGTACTTC.

This clone appeared once. The genes are TRBV4-1 and TRBJ2-7, with TRBD2 identical over 15 bases. The CDR3 covers 16 residues. Germline values: CDR1 MGHRA, CDR2 YSYEKL. V trimming: 5 bases; J trimming: 0 bases; junction bases outside the gene matches: 2. The CDR3 sequence: CASSVGLAGGSYEQYF. For the CDR3, the DNA is TGCGCCAGCAGCGTGGGACTAGCGGGAGGCTCCTACGAGCAGTACTTC.

This clone was seen a handful of times. This chain uses TRBV7-3 with TRBJ2-1, with 9 nucleotides matching TRBD2. Germline V gives CDR1 SGHTA, CDR2 FQGTGA. V was clipped by 5 bases and J by 9 bases; unmatched bases: 8. The CDR3 spans 14 residues. The CDR3 loop is CASSLTSGGSEQFF. As DNA, the CDR3 is TGTGCCAGCAGCCTGACTAGCGGAGGCTCTGAGCAGTTCTTC.

CDR3 sequence (DNA): TGTGCCAGCAGCCGGGACAGGGGTTCGGCTGAAAAACTGTTTTTT. This gives the protein CASSRDRGSAEKLFF. The chain is built from TRBV11-1 and TRBJ1-4, with 10 nucleotides matching TRBD1. The CDR3 totals 15 residues. V shed 5 bases, J shed 7 bases, and the junction held 7 bases outside the gene matches. Germline values: CDR1 SGHAT, CDR2 FQDESV (reference sequence).

The chain combines TRBV24-1 with TRBJ1-4; the match to TRBD1 covers 11 bases. The junction had 5 bases not matched to a gene; V was cut back by 5 bases and J by 7 bases. CDR3 length equals 15 residues. The V gene's germline CDR1 is KGHDR and CDR2 SFDVKD. The CDR3 loop reads CATSVGTGGSEKLFF. CDR3 nucleotide sequence: TGTGCCACCAGTGTCGGGACAGGGGGAAGTGAAAAACTGTTTTTT.